The 24 T cell receptor beta chains reported below all come from one sample, sequenced in a study of early T cells in non-severe SARS-CoV-2 infection (dated by TCRdb to 2020 to 2023). Library generation was performed with 5' RACE. TCRdb records NextSeq 500 as the sequencer. In-frame beta chains were kept once TCRdb had trimmed the public reads at Q25 with fastp and called clones with MiXCR. Each entry is one CDR3 protein sequence, shown with its most common DNA and genes. Counted in this sample were 65,000 to 90,000 distinct CDR3 sequences; around 12% of them appeared once. Clones ranked in the top ten supply 4.5% of the sample. Material for sequencing was whole blood. All receptors come from an adult who was a healthcare worker with PCR-confirmed SARS-CoV-2 infection or an uninfected control (not recorded which).

This clonotype was recorded at least ten times. This sequence joins TRBV2 and TRBJ2-3; 7 bases are a match to TRBD2. The CDR3 has 14 amino acids. CDR1 is SNHLY, CDR2 FYNNEI, per germline. V dropped 4 bases and J dropped 4; count of bases not matched to a gene: 5. The CDR3 nucleotides read TGTGCCAGCAGTGTCGAGCGGGGCGCAGATACGCAGTATTTT. This codes for CASSVERGADTQYF. The whole variable domain, remainder taken from reference TRBV2 and TRBJ2-3, is EPEVTQTPSHQVTQMGQEVILRCVPISNHLYFYWYRQILGQKVEFLVSFYNNEISEKSEIFDDQFSVERPDGSNFTLKIRSTKLEDSAMYFCASSVERGADTQYFGPGTRLTVL.

This clonotype has at least ten counts. The chain links TRBV12-3 or TRBV12-4 to TRBJ1-4; D may be TRBD1 (5 bases). The CDR3 extends over 15 amino acids. V shed 4 bases and J shed 4 bases, with 13 bases lying between them. The CDR3 spells CASSSQGFYNEKLFF. CDR3 nucleotides: TGTGCCAGCAGTTCGCAGGGTTTCTATAATGAAAAACTGTTTTTT.

This clonotype was observed many times. The chain has TRBV12-3 or TRBV12-4 and TRBJ2-1; D is uncertain. Trimming stripped 2 bases from V and 10 bases from J, with 15 bases between. The CDR3 runs 14 residues. CDR3 DNA sequence: TGTGCCAGCAGTTTATTAGATCGACTGGGCGAGCAGTTCTTC. This encodes CASSLLDRLGEQFF.

This clonotype has a handful of counts. The chain uses TRBV7-8 and TRBJ2-7; D possibly corresponds to TRBD1 (6 bases). V was clipped by 5 bases and J by 2 bases, with 10 bases between them. Germline CDR1 is SGHVS and CDR2 is FQNEAQ. The CDR3 has 13 amino acids. CDR3 loop: CASSPDSPYEQYF. As DNA, the CDR3 is TGTGCCAGCAGCCCGGACAGCCCCTACGAGCAGTACTTC.

The sample holds many counts of this clonotype. The chain is built from TRBV30 and TRBJ1-4; 9 bases line up with TRBD1. Losses at the gene ends were 3 bases for V and 5 bases for J; bases not matched to a gene: 1. The CDR3 loop spans 13 amino acids. Germline-derived CDR1 and CDR2 are GTSNPN and SVGIG (reference sequence). In DNA, the CDR3 is TGTGCCTGGAGCGGACAGGGGAATGAAAAACTGTTTTTT. Its translation is CAWSGQGNEKLFF.

This clonotype came up many times. The V gene is TRBV19, the J gene TRBJ2-6; tentative D call: TRBD1 (6 bases). The ends were cut back, 3 bases at V and 0 bases at J, with 18 bases in the middle. The CDR3 has 19 amino acids. The germline CDR1 and CDR2 sequences are LNHDA and SQIVND (reference sequence). The CDR3 sequence: CASSIGRRGALSGANVLTF. For the CDR3, the DNA is TGTGCCAGTAGTATCGGTCGCAGGGGTGCCCTCTCTGGGGCCAACGTCCTGACTTTC.

Only a few counts were recorded for this clonotype. The V call is TRBV11-2, the J call TRBJ2-2; D is unresolved. Trimming removed 3 bases at V and 1 base at J, with 9 bases between. CDR1 is SGHAT, CDR2 FQNNGV, per germline. CDR3 length: 15 amino acids. The CDR3 is CASSFGPLNTGELFF. CDR3 bases: TGTGCCAGCAGCTTCGGACCGTTGAACACCGGGGAGCTGTTTTTT.

This clonotype was seen at least ten times. J is TRBJ1-1 and V is TRBV25-1; possible D gene TRBD1, 5 bases. V was shortened by 2 bases and J by 2 bases, with 12 bases between the two germline ends. The germline CDR1 and CDR2 sequences are MGHDK and SYGVNS. The CDR3 covers 15 residues. The CDR3 region has the DNA TGTGCCAGCAGTGAAGAGGACACGGTAAACACTGAAGCTTTCTTT. Its protein product is CASSEEDTVNTEAFF.

The V gene is TRBV27, the J gene TRBJ2-1, with 7 bases aligning to TRBD1. Germline CDR1 reads MNHEY; CDR2 reads SMNVEV (reference sequence). This CDR3 has 15 residues. After removal of 6 bases from V and 3 bases from J, the junction contained 8 bases not matched to a gene. The CDR3 coding sequence is TGTGCCAGCAGAGATACAGGGGTGGGCTACAATGAGCAGTTCTTC. Residues: CASRDTGVGYNEQFF.

This clonotype was observed many times. This chain uses TRBV10-1 with TRBJ1-1, with D possibly being TRBD1 (6 bases). Deletions cut 6 bases from V and 4 bases from J, with 15 bases between. Germline CDR1 reads WNHNN; CDR2 reads SYGVQD (reference sequence). The CDR3 is 14 residues long. CDR3 residues: CASSAMQGITEAFF. In DNA form, the CDR3 reads TGCGCCAGCAGCGCAATGCAGGGGATCACTGAAGCTTTCTTT.

There are many counts of this clonotype. V gene TRBV6-2 or TRBV6-3 combines with J gene TRBJ2-3; TRBD2 agrees at 14 bases. The CDR3 runs 17 residues. Germline V gene sequence: CDR1 MNHEY, CDR2 SVGEGT. V lost 8 bases, J lost 0 bases, and 7 bases stayed unmatched. CDR3 sequence: CASRRLAGGPSTDTQYF. The DNA of the CDR3 is TGTGCCAGCCGTCGACTAGCGGGAGGGCCTAGCACAGATACGCAGTATTTT.

This clonotype was observed a few times. The V gene is TRBV20-1, the J gene TRBJ1-2; TRBD1 is a possible D gene (6 bases). The CDR3 contains 17 residues. Germline CDR1 reads DFQATT; CDR2 reads SNEGSKA (reference sequence). V lost 3 bases and J 0 bases, leaving 20 bases between the germline ends. The CDR3 bases are TGCAGTGCTAGTGGGGGACACACTATCTCAGCTAACTATGGCTACACCTTC. This encodes CSASGGHTISANYGYTF.

This chain joins TRBV7-8 and TRBJ2-1; TRBD2 aligns across 8 bases. The germline CDR1 and CDR2 sequences are SGHVS and FQNEAQ. Germline trimming cut 0 bases from V and 6 bases from J; bases unmatched to any gene: 19. The CDR3 spans 20 residues. DNA of the CDR3: TGTGCCAGCAGCTTAGCGGGCCCGAACCGACTAGCGAGGAGGGGCAATGAGCAGTTCTTC. Its protein product is CASSLAGPNRLARRGNEQFF.

The table lists this clonotype with a few counts. The CDR3 spells CSARDLQGSPEAFF. DNA of the CDR3: TGCAGTGCTAGAGATTTACAGGGATCCCCTGAAGCTTTCTTT. This chain links TRBV20-1 with TRBJ1-1, with D maybe TRBD1 (6 bases). With 0 bases removed from V and 6 bases from J, the gap between germline ends came to 14 bases. The CDR3 spans 14 residues. The germline V gene has CDR1 DFQATT and CDR2 SNEGSKA (reference sequence).

This clonotype came up many times. The V gene is TRBV12-3 or TRBV12-4, the J gene TRBJ2-5; the D is unclear. This CDR3 has 13 amino acids. The germline V and J ends were trimmed by 1 base and 1 base, with 4 bases remaining between them. CDR3 coding DNA: TGTGCCAGCAGTTTAGTTGCCCAAGAGACCCAGTACTTC. This sequence encodes CASSLVAQETQYF.

This clonotype occurred many times. The chain's CDR3 is CASSGDSAVSGNTIYF. CDR3 nucleotide sequence: TGTGCCAGCTCCGGGGACAGTGCTGTCTCTGGAAACACCATATATTTT. This chain uses TRBV18 with TRBJ1-3; 7 bases fit TRBD1. CDR3 length: 16 amino acids. V was clipped by 6 bases and J by 0 bases; unmatched bases: 8. Germline CDR1 KGHSH, CDR2 LQKENI.

This clonotype was observed a handful of times. This chain connects TRBV9 to TRBJ2-5, with D possibly TRBD2 on 5 matching bases. The CDR3 runs to 12 residues. The germline gives CDR1 SGDLS, CDR2 YYNGEE. The ends were cut back, 2 bases at V and 6 bases at J, with 8 bases in the middle. CDR3 loop: CASSVEGKTQYF. The CDR3 DNA reads as TGTGCCAGCAGCGTCGAGGGAAAGACCCAGTACTTC.

The V gene is TRBV2, the J gene TRBJ1-4, with TRBD1 matching over 7 bases. This CDR3 is 16 amino acids long. Germline values: CDR1 SNHLY, CDR2 FYNNEI. Trimming took 7 bases from V and 4 from J; bases not matched to a gene: 12. The chain's CDR3 is CASTKRLGQLNEKLFF. In DNA form, the CDR3 reads TGTGCCAGCACTAAAAGGTTGGGACAGCTTAATGAAAAACTGTTTTTT.

This clonotype was counted only a few times. V is TRBV19 and J is TRBJ1-5; tentative D call: TRBD1 (6 bases). CDR3 length: 15 residues. V was clipped by 1 base and J by 6 bases, with 13 bases between them. CDR1 is LNHDA, CDR2 SQIVND, per germline (reference sequence). The CDR3 DNA follows: TGTGCCAGTAGTATAGGCGGAGGGGGTGGTCAGCCCCAGCATTTT. This sequence encodes CASSIGGGGGQPQHF.

Ten or more counts support this clonotype. J is TRBJ2-7 and V is TRBV29-1, with 8 nucleotides matching TRBD1. The CDR3 covers 12 residues. Germline lookup yields CDR1 SQVTM and CDR2 ANQGSEA. V shed 8 bases and J 3 bases; nucleotides not matched to a gene: 6. The CDR3 sequence is CSTRTGSYEQYF. In nucleotides, the CDR3 is TGCAGCACAAGGACAGGGAGCTACGAGCAGTACTTC.

This clonotype has a count of ten or more. V gene TRBV12-5 combines with J gene TRBJ1-5; D gene uncertain. CDR1 and CDR2 from the germline V gene are LGHNT and FRNRAP. This CDR3 has 13 amino acids. V lost 7 bases and J 2 bases, leaving 9 bases between the germline ends. The DNA for the CDR3 is TGTGCTAGTGCCCTAGCGCGCAATCAGCCCCAGCATTTT. This translates into CASALARNQPQHF. The complete variable domain, with remaining parts taken from reference TRBV12-5 and TRBJ1-5, reads DARVTQTPRHKVTEMGQEVTMRCQPILGHNTVFWYRQTMMQGLELLAYFRNRAPLDDSGMPKDRFSAEMPDATLATLKIQPSEPRDSAVYFCASALARNQPQHFGDGTRLSIL.

The table lists this clonotype with many counts. J is TRBJ2-1 and V is TRBV7-8; D is perhaps TRBD1 (6 bases). This CDR3 is 15 amino acids long. Per germline, CDR1 SGHVS and CDR2 FQNEAQ. V gave up 1 base and J gave up 6 bases, with 13 bases separating them. CDR3 loop: CASSLVRGTLNEQFF. The CDR3 nucleotides are TGTGCCAGCAGCTTAGTCAGAGGGACACTCAATGAGCAGTTCTTC.

The chain employs TRBV9 and TRBJ2-1; 7 bases line up with TRBD2. Per germline, CDR1 SGDLS and CDR2 YYNGEE. The CDR3 has 16 residues. V dropped 6 bases and J dropped 9; count of bases not matched to a gene: 18. In nucleotides, the CDR3 is TGTGCCAGCACCCAAGGGGTAACCGGGACTACCGCTGAGCAGTTCTTC. This encodes CASTQGVTGTTAEQFF.

The V gene is TRBV9, the J gene TRBJ2-7; D is perhaps TRBD1 (7 bases). The CDR3 sequence is 14 residues long. Trimming took 4 bases from V and 2 from J, leaving 13 bases between them. Germline values: CDR1 SGDLS, CDR2 YYNGEE. CDR3: CASSLRDSTYEQYF. The CDR3 region has the DNA TGTGCCAGCAGCCTGCGGGACAGTACCTACGAGCAGTACTTC.